These 32 T cell receptor beta chains were all obtained from the same sample, sequenced in a study of T-cell reconstitution after alpha-beta-depleted transplantation in children (dated by TCRdb to about 2016). The sample's treatment or condition label, in plain terms: allogeneic hematopoietic cell transplantation with graft depleted of TCRalphabeta T cells and CD19 B cells. The library was prepared using PCR. Sequenced using an Illumina HiSeq 2500. To normalize quantification of the TCRbeta repertoire, the TCR libraries were built with molecular barcoding that relied on unique molecular identifiers. TCRdb's own reprocessing of the public reads used fastp at Q25 and MiXCR and kept productive beta chains. Each entry merges the rows of one CDR3 protein and shows their most common DNA and genes. Here the sample has hundreds of thousands of distinct CDR3 sequences; about 10% occur a single time. The ten biggest clones cover around 2.2% of the sample.

The specimen comprised PBMCs, sampled before TCRalphabeta/CD19-depleted stem cell transplant. Every receptor here comes from a child aged 2 to 15 with inherited bone marrow failure, due to receive a stem cell transplant.

This clonotype was picked up many times. The chain combines TRBV20-1 with TRBJ1-2; D is undetermined. V gave up 2 bases and J gave up 2 bases, with 9 bases separating them. The germline gives CDR1 DFQATT, CDR2 SNEGSKA (reference sequence). The CDR3 runs to 13 residues. The CDR3 DNA is TGCAGTGCTAGACGTACGGCAAACTATGGCTACACCTTC. It yields the protein CSARRTANYGYTF.

This clonotype appeared many times. V usage is TRBV7-9 and J usage is TRBJ1-6; no firm D call. The CDR3 is made up of 13 amino acids. Germline CDR1 is SEHNR and CDR2 is FQNEAQ (reference sequence). V was cut by 3 bases and J by 8 bases, with 8 bases left in between. The CDR3 region has the DNA TGTGCCAGCAGCTTCCTTACGGATTCACCCCTCCACTTT. Translating it yields CASSFLTDSPLHF.

This clonotype was recorded a few times. The V and J genes are TRBV6-5 and TRBJ2-1; 14 positions match TRBD2. The V segment lost 8 bases and the J segment 8 bases; nucleotides outside the gene matches: 8. Per germline, CDR1 MNHEY and CDR2 SVGAGI. The CDR3 has 15 residues. CDR3 coding DNA: TGTGCCAGCGGGACTAGCGGGAGTTTTTGGGATGAGCAGTTCTTC. Protein product: CASGTSGSFWDEQFF.

This clonotype was seen a handful of times. The V gene is TRBV19, the J gene TRBJ1-2; TRBD1 might be the D (5 bases). V was clipped by 0 bases and J by 8 bases, with 19 bases between them. Per germline, CDR1 LNHDA and CDR2 SQIVND (reference sequence). The CDR3 has 16 residues. CDR3 sequence reads: CASSIDLQGLSGGYTF. The CDR3 DNA reads TGTGCCAGTAGTATAGACCTTCAGGGCCTTTCAGGAGGCTACACCTTC.

This clonotype was found once. A much larger clone differs by one base, so this may be a read error. V is TRBV29-1 and J is TRBJ2-3; perhaps TRBD2 as D (5 bases). The CDR3 is 14 residues long. The V gene's germline CDR1 is SQVTM and CDR2 ANQGSEA. The CDR3 is CSVVPAGSTDTQNF. The CDR3 DNA reads TGCAGCGTCGTTCCGGCGGGTAGCACAGATACGCAGAATTTT.

This clonotype has at least ten counts. The chain recombines TRBV20-1 with TRBJ2-3, with D uncertain. The CDR3 runs 14 residues. V gave up 3 bases and J gave up 1 base, with 11 bases separating them. CDR1 and CDR2 (germline): DFQATT, SNEGSKA (reference sequence). Here the CDR3 DNA reads TGCAGTGCTAGCGTCGTGGCCGGCACAGATACGCAGTATTTT. Protein product: CSASVVAGTDTQYF.

The chain is built from TRBV4-3 and TRBJ2-2; 7 nucleotides agree with TRBD2. The CDR3 spans 18 residues. Germline V gives CDR1 LGHNA, CDR2 YSLEER. The junction had 15 bases not matched to a gene; V was cut back by 4 bases and J by 4 bases. CDR3 in amino acids: CASSLPGVWGEGTGELFF. The CDR3 coding sequence is TGCGCCAGCAGCCTACCGGGGGTCTGGGGGGAGGGCACCGGGGAGCTGTTTTTT.

This clonotype was found a few times. The chain couples TRBV12-3 or TRBV12-4 to TRBJ2-4; D possibly corresponds to TRBD1 (6 bases). V lost 4 bases, J lost 7 bases, and 17 bases lay in between. CDR3 size: 15 residues. The CDR3 coding sequence is TGTGCCAGCAGTTCCCAGGGGTGGGGGCGGAACATTCAGTACTTC. Translating it yields CASSSQGWGRNIQYF.

This clonotype has ten or more counts. The chain links TRBV4-3 to TRBJ2-2, with 9 nucleotides matching TRBD1. This CDR3 contains 18 residues. V shed 2 bases, J shed 7 bases, and the junction held 14 bases outside the gene matches. Germline loops: CDR1 LGHNA, CDR2 YSLEER. The CDR3: CASSQRKSGQGWIGELFF. The CDR3 DNA is TGCGCCAGCAGCCAACGAAAATCGGGACAGGGATGGATCGGGGAGCTGTTTTTT.

This clonotype was detected ten times or more. This chain uses TRBV3-1 with TRBJ1-1; D unresolved. CDR1 and CDR2 (germline): LGHDT, YNNKEL (reference sequence). With 4 bases removed from V and 0 bases from J, the gap between germline ends came to 9 bases. The CDR3 has 14 residues. The chain's CDR3 is CASSRAGLNTEAFF. Written as DNA, the CDR3 is TGTGCCAGCAGCCGCGCGGGGTTGAACACTGAAGCTTTCTTT. The full variable domain, its missing parts supplied by reference TRBV3-1 and TRBJ1-1, is DTAVSQTPKYLVTQMGNDKSIKCEQNLGHDTMYWYKQDSKKFLKIMFSYNNKELIINETVPNRFSPKSPDKAHLNLHINSLELGDSAVYFCASSRAGLNTEAFFGQGTRLTVV.

This clonotype was counted at least ten times. The chain uses TRBV11-2 and TRBJ1-2; maybe TRBD1 (5 bases). From germline, CDR1 is SGHAT and CDR2 FQNNGV. The CDR3 is 15 residues long. Trimming removed 1 base at V and 0 bases at J, with 9 bases between. The CDR3 here is CASSLVRGTNYGYTF. The CDR3 coding sequence is TGTGCCAGCAGCTTAGTTAGGGGAACTAACTATGGCTACACCTTC.

At least ten counts were recorded for this clonotype. The chain recombines TRBV6-2 or TRBV6-3 with TRBJ2-2; no clear D. Per germline, CDR1 MNHEY and CDR2 SVGEGT. This CDR3 is 15 amino acids long. The V end lost 2 bases, the J end lost 5 bases, and 12 bases lay between the germline ends. CDR3 protein: CASSYPTGRTGELFF. CDR3 DNA sequence: TGTGCCAGCAGTTACCCTACCGGAAGGACCGGGGAGCTGTTTTTT.

The V and J genes are TRBV5-5 and TRBJ2-5; 8 bases map to TRBD1. The CDR3 loop spans 15 amino acids. V lost 4 bases, J lost 1 base, and 6 bases stayed unmatched. From germline, CDR1 is SGHKS and CDR2 YYEKEE (reference sequence). CDR3 bases: TGTGCCAGCAGCCCCTGGACAGGGCCCCAAGAGACCCAGTACTTC. Translated: CASSPWTGPQETQYF.

This clonotype was picked up many times. The CDR3 DNA reads as TGTGCCAGCAATCTACAGGGGGCGGGGGAGACCCAGTACTTC. It encodes CASNLQGAGETQYF. The V and J genes are TRBV28 and TRBJ2-5, with TRBD1 matching 9 bases. The CDR3 totals 14 residues. Germline V gene sequence: CDR1 MDHEN, CDR2 SYDVKM. Trimming took 7 bases from V and 5 from J; bases not matched to a gene: 8.

This clonotype occurred many times. The chain couples TRBV7-2 to TRBJ2-7, with 9 bases lining up with TRBD2. Unmatched junction bases numbered 7, after V lost 7 bases and J lost 0 bases. Germline V gene lookup returns CDR1 SGHTA and CDR2 FQGNSA. The CDR3 is 15 amino acids. CDR3 loop: CASNPISGSSYEQYF. The CDR3 DNA is TGTGCCAGCAACCCCATTAGCGGGAGCTCCTACGAGCAGTACTTC.

This clonotype was picked up many times. The rearrangement uses TRBV12-3 or TRBV12-4 and TRBJ2-7, with D tentatively TRBD2 (6 bases). The germline V and J ends were trimmed by 6 bases and 2 bases, with 8 bases remaining between them. This CDR3 has 12 amino acids. The CDR3 DNA follows: TGTGCCAGCAGACTAGCTCCCTACGAGCAGTACTTC. Its translation: CASRLAPYEQYF.

The chain couples TRBV20-1 to TRBJ2-3; D is uncertain. The CDR3 runs 15 residues. Trimming removed 5 bases from V and 1 base from J, with 16 bases in between. The germline V gene encodes CDR1 DFQATT and CDR2 SNEGSKA (reference sequence). CDR3 coding DNA: TGCAGTGCTCCCTCAATTCTCTCGGGCACAGATACGCAGTATTTT. This gives the protein CSAPSILSGTDTQYF.

This clonotype was counted many times. This chain joins TRBV25-1 and TRBJ1-6; D might be TRBD1 (5 bases). Trimming removed 6 bases at V and 3 bases at J, with 6 bases between. Germline V gene sequence: CDR1 MGHDK, CDR2 SYGVNS. This CDR3 has 13 amino acids. In nucleotides, the CDR3 is TGTGCCAGCAGAGACAGCTATAATTCACCCCTCCACTTT. Its translation is CASRDSYNSPLHF.

In its sample, this clonotype was seen many times. The gene calls are TRBV7-9 and TRBJ2-4; maybe TRBD1 (6 bases). Germline V gives CDR1 SEHNR, CDR2 FQNEAQ (reference sequence). This CDR3 has 14 residues. V lost 5 bases, J lost 7 bases, and 15 bases lay in between. CDR3 sequence reads: CASSLQGVRNIQYF. The CDR3 coding sequence is TGTGCCAGCAGCCTACAGGGAGTACGGAACATTCAGTACTTC.

This clonotype was detected many times. This chain joins TRBV27 and TRBJ2-3, with TRBD2 matching 12 bases. V shed 10 bases and J 2 bases; nucleotides not matched to a gene: 4. Germline V lookup: CDR1 MNHEY, CDR2 SMNVEV (reference sequence). The CDR3 runs to 14 residues. CDR3 in DNA: TGTGCCACCGGACTAGCGGGACACACAGATACGCAGTATTTT. Its translation is CATGLAGHTDTQYF.

Ten or more counts support this clonotype. The V and J genes are TRBV5-1 and TRBJ1-5, with 7 bases identical to TRBD1. Germline V gene data show CDR1 as SGHRS and CDR2 as YFSETQ. The CDR3 spans 18 residues. V shed 4 bases and J 0 bases; nucleotides not matched to a gene: 13. The chain's CDR3 is CASSVAGQTLHSNQPQHF. The CDR3 bases are TGCGCCAGCAGCGTAGCGGGACAGACCCTCCATAGCAATCAGCCCCAGCATTTT.

In its sample, this clonotype was seen a few times. The chain is built from TRBV15 and TRBJ1-4, with 9 bases that match TRBD1. This CDR3 has 15 amino acids. V was pared by 4 bases and J by 4 bases, with 4 bases of the junction left unmatched. CDR1 and CDR2 from the germline V gene are LNHNV and YYDKDF (reference sequence). As DNA, the CDR3 is TGTGCCACCAGCACCCCGGGACAGGGTAATGAAAAACTGTTTTTT. It specifies CATSTPGQGNEKLFF.

This clonotype appeared many times. The rearrangement joins TRBV5-4 to TRBJ2-3; no clear D gene. With 0 bases removed from V and 12 bases from J, the gap between germline ends came to 17 bases. Germline assignment: CDR1 SGHNT and CDR2 YYREEE (reference sequence). The CDR3 covers 14 residues. The DNA for the CDR3 is TGTGCCAGCAGCTTGGAATCCGAGGCTCTCCCTCAGTATTTT. It encodes CASSLESEALPQYF.

This clonotype appeared many times. The V and J genes are TRBV28 and TRBJ2-1; TRBD1 matches at 11 bases. Germline assignment: CDR1 MDHEN and CDR2 SYDVKM. Germline trimming cut 4 bases from V and 7 bases from J; bases unmatched to any gene: 3. This CDR3 comprises 14 residues. CDR3 bases: TGTGCCAGCAGTTCCGGACAGGGGGCAAATGAGCAGTTCTTC. Protein sequence: CASSSGQGANEQFF.

As regards this clonotype: Sequence at one end of the junction differs from germline and may be a read error. The chain has TRBV12-3 or TRBV12-4 and TRBJ1-5; D ambiguous. The CDR3 sequence is 14 residues long. This chain's CDR3 is CASSLFLGNQPQHF. The CDR3 DNA is TGTGCCAGCAGTCTTTTCTTGGGAAATCAGCCACAGCATTTT.

This clonotype was seen at least ten times. The rearrangement links TRBV6-5 to TRBJ2-3; 9 positions agree with TRBD2. The V gene end was trimmed by 4 bases and the J gene end by 4 bases; junction bases not matched to a gene: 6. The CDR3 has 15 residues. Per the germline V gene, CDR1 is MNHEY and CDR2 is SVGAGI. Written as DNA, the CDR3 is TGTGCCAGCAGTTGGGTAGCGGGAGAACCAGATACGCAGTATTTT. Residues: CASSWVAGEPDTQYF.

This clonotype was seen once. The V and J genes are TRBV12-3 or TRBV12-4 and TRBJ2-7; 7 bases line up with TRBD1. The CDR3 totals 15 residues. Losses at the gene ends were 6 bases for V and 0 bases for J; bases not matched to a gene: 8. The CDR3 region has the DNA TGTGCCAGCAGAGGGACAGAGGGGGTCTCCTACGAGCAGTACTTC. Amino acid sequence: CASRGTEGVSYEQYF.

Many counts were recorded for this clonotype. The chain employs TRBV28 and TRBJ2-1; 7 positions match TRBD2. J lost 8 bases, V lost 3 bases, and 7 bases had no gene match. In germline, CDR1 is MDHEN, CDR2 SYDVKM. This CDR3 has 14 amino acids. CDR3 bases: TGTGCCAGCAGTTTGGCGGGAGAGATGGATGAGCAGTTCTTC. Protein: CASSLAGEMDEQFF. The variable domain in full, completed from reference TRBV28 and TRBJ2-1, reads DVKVTQSSRYLVKRTGEKVFLECVQDMDHENMFWYRQDPGLGLRLIYFSYDVKMKEKGDIPEGYSVSREKKERFSLILESASTNQTSMYLCASSLAGEMDEQFFGPGTRLTVL.

V is TRBV6-2 or TRBV6-3 and J is TRBJ1-5; TRBD1 is a possible D gene (6 bases). The CDR3 length is 21 residues. The V end was cut by 1 base, the J end by 0 bases, with 25 bases between. The V gene's germline CDR1 is MNHEY and CDR2 SVGEGT. CDR3 coding DNA: TGTGCCAGCAGTTACTACAGTCCGGGACATCCTGACTTCTATAGCAATCAGCCCCAGCATTTT. The encoded protein is CASSYYSPGHPDFYSNQPQHF.

This clonotype was counted only a few times. V usage is TRBV18 and J usage is TRBJ1-2, with 7 bases fitting TRBD1. The trim removed 3 bases at V and 8 bases at J, leaving 15 bases unmatched. The CDR3 totals 16 residues. Germline loops: CDR1 KGHSH, CDR2 LQKENI. CDR3 bases: TGTGCCAGCTCACCGACCAGCGCTACAGGGGATGGCGGCTACACCTTC. Its protein product is CASSPTSATGDGGYTF. Filled out from reference TRBV18 and TRBJ1-2, the complete variable domain reads NAGVMQNPRHLVRRRGQEARLRCSPMKGHSHVYWYRQLPEEGLKFMVYLQKENIIDESGMPKERFSAEFPKEGPSILRIQQVVRGDSAAYFCASSPTSATGDGGYTFGSGTRLTVV.

This clonotype was observed at least ten times. The rearrangement links TRBV6-2 or TRBV6-3 to TRBJ2-2, with TRBD2 matching over 13 bases. Trimming at V came to 7 bases and at J to 6 bases, leaving 5 bases not matched to a gene. The germline V gene has CDR1 MNHEY and CDR2 SVGEGT. The CDR3 covers 15 residues. CDR3 sequence (DNA): TGTGCCAGCACCTCAACTAGCGGGAGGGCCGGGGAGCTGTTTTTT. The encoded protein is CASTSTSGRAGELFF.

This clonotype has only a few counts. The gene calls are TRBV12-3 or TRBV12-4 and TRBJ2-7; D call uncertain. The CDR3 consists of 14 residues. The V end was cut by 3 bases, the J end by 5 bases, with 14 bases between. CDR3 sequence (DNA): TGTGCCAGCAGTTTTGTCCATAATCGCCACGAGCAGTACTTC. Protein sequence: CASSFVHNRHEQYF.